The 28 T cell receptor beta chains below were found in one sample sequenced in a study of cytomegalovirus exposure and HLA in healthy donors. The PCR ran on 60 Vbeta and 13 Jbeta primers. Libraries were prepared by immunoSEQ multiplex PCR; TCRdb keeps only in-frame clonotypes and omits some of them. The sample shows more than 100,000 clones, around 77% of them seen only once. The sequencing input was PBMCs. The source is a human donor in good health.

This clone occurred once. The genes are TRBV4-1 and TRBJ2-7; 10 bases line up with TRBD1. The CDR3 spans 15 residues. V dropped 1 base and J dropped 6; count of bases not matched to a gene: 6. The V gene's germline CDR1 is MGHRA and CDR2 YSYEKL. The CDR3 protein is CASSQVGTGAGEQYF. The CDR3 DNA is TGCGCCAGCAGCCAAGTGGGGACAGGGGCGGGCGAGCAGTACTTC.

The chain joins TRBV7-5 to TRBJ2-1; the D segment call TRBD1 is taken from the table without a DNA check. TRBV7-5 is termed a pseudogene. CDR3 length: 16 residues. The chain's CDR3 is CVRSFRDRGGYNEQFF. The DNA of the CDR3 is TGTGTCAGAAGTTTCCGGGACAGGGGAGGCTACAATGAGCAGTTCTTC.

The gene calls are TRBV29-1 and TRBJ2-2; TRBD1 aligns across 12 bases. Per the germline V gene, CDR1 is SQVTM and CDR2 is ANQGSEA. Unmatched junction bases numbered 11, after V lost 7 bases and J lost 2 bases. The CDR3 has 17 residues. In nucleotides, the CDR3 is TGCAGCGCCCAAGGGACAGGGGGCGCGAGAAACACCGGGGAGCTGTTTTTT. Its protein product is CSAQGTGGARNTGELFF.

The J gene is TRBJ1-1, the V gene TRBV6-5, with 7 nucleotides matching TRBD1. V was clipped by 5 bases and J by 3 bases; unmatched bases: 6. The CDR3 runs to 14 residues. Germline values: CDR1 MNHEY, CDR2 SVGAGI. This CDR3 reads CASSVSRGYTEAFF. CDR3 coding DNA: TGTGCCAGCAGTGTTAGCAGGGGGTACACTGAAGCTTTCTTT.

The chain uses TRBV5-1 and TRBJ2-7; D unclear. Per the germline V gene, CDR1 is SGHRS and CDR2 is YFSETQ. With 0 bases removed from V and 0 bases from J, the gap between germline ends came to 7 bases. The CDR3 sequence is 14 residues long. The CDR3 spells CASSLDSYSYEQYF. In DNA form, the CDR3 reads TGCGCCAGCAGCTTGGATAGTTACTCCTACGAGCAGTACTTC.

The chain joins TRBV7-9 to TRBJ2-1; D remains ambiguous. V dropped 1 base and J dropped 4 bases, with 5 bases sitting between them. The germline gives CDR1 SEHNR, CDR2 FQNEAQ (reference sequence). There are 13 residues in the CDR3. As DNA, the CDR3 is TGTGCCAGCAGCTTAGTAGATTACAATGAGCAGTTCTTC. This sequence encodes CASSLVDYNEQFF.

This clone has just a few counts. The rearrangement uses TRBV11-1 and TRBJ2-7; weak D call: TRBD2 (5 bases). The germline gives CDR1 SGHAT, CDR2 FQDESV (reference sequence). The CDR3 runs to 14 residues. V lost 3 bases to trimming and J lost 0 bases, with 9 bases between them. The CDR3 DNA sequence: TGTGCCAGCAGCTTTCCGGGGAGCTCCTACGAGCAGTACTTC. Protein sequence: CASSFPGSSYEQYF.

V is TRBV2 and J is TRBJ2-7; 7 bases line up with TRBD1. The ends lost 4 bases at V and 2 bases at J; junction bases unmatched: 8. CDR3 length: 15 residues. The germline gives CDR1 SNHLY, CDR2 FYNNEI. CDR3 sequence reads: CASSAARDSPYEQYF. DNA for the CDR3: TGTGCCAGCAGTGCAGCTCGGGACAGCCCCTACGAGCAGTACTTC.

This chain links TRBV9 with TRBJ1-2; possible D gene TRBD1, 5 bases. Trimming stripped 0 bases from V and 1 base from J, with 10 bases between. Germline V gene lookup returns CDR1 SGDLS and CDR2 YYNGEE. CDR3 length: 15 residues. The CDR3 is CASSVGTTFNYGYTF. In DNA form, the CDR3 reads TGTGCCAGCAGCGTAGGGACAACCTTTAACTATGGCTACACCTTC. Supplemented by reference TRBV9 and TRBJ1-2, the full variable domain reads DSGVTQTPKHLITATGQRVTLRCSPRSGDLSVYWYQQSLDQGLQFLIQYYNGEERAKGNILERFSAQQFPDLHSELNLSSLELGDSALYFCASSVGTTFNYGYTFGSGTRLTVV.

There are a few counts of this clone. The chain joins TRBV5-1 to TRBJ2-5, with TRBD1 identical over 7 bases. The CDR3 length is 15 residues. J lost 5 bases, V lost 0 bases, and 7 bases had no gene match. Germline assignment: CDR1 SGHRS and CDR2 YFSETQ. For the CDR3, the DNA is TGCGCCAGCAGCTTGGGACAGGGAGATTCGGAGACCCAGTACTTC. Translated: CASSLGQGDSETQYF.

This chain joins TRBV6-1 and TRBJ2-1, with D possibly matching TRBD2 (5 bases). Germline values: CDR1 MNHNS, CDR2 SASEGT. This CDR3 contains 14 residues. V shed 2 bases and J shed 6 bases, with 11 bases lying between them. CDR3 loop: CASSENRSGNEQFF. CDR3 nucleotides: TGTGCCAGCAGTGAAAATCGGAGCGGCAATGAGCAGTTCTTC.

This clone was detected only a few times. V is TRBV27 and J is TRBJ2-7, with TRBD1 matching 7 bases. CDR3 size: 17 residues. The germline V gene has CDR1 MNHEY and CDR2 SMNVEV (reference sequence). The V gene end was trimmed by 4 bases and the J gene end by 0 bases; junction bases not matched to a gene: 12. CDR3 bases: TGTGCCAGCAGTTCAAGACGCTTGACAGGGAGCTCCTACGAGCAGTACTTC. Translation gives CASSSRRLTGSSYEQYF.

This clone was seen only a few times. This chain connects TRBV4-1 to TRBJ1-5; weak D call: TRBD1 (6 bases). Trimming left V 5 bases short and J 0 bases short, with 11 bases between. Germline CDR1 and CDR2: MGHRA and YSYEKL. The CDR3 extends over 15 amino acids. The CDR3 bases are TGCGCCAGCAGCTCAGGGGTTGTTAGCAATCAGCCCCAGCATTTT. Protein sequence: CASSSGVVSNQPQHF.

The rearrangement joins TRBV19 to TRBJ1-2; 10 nucleotides line up with TRBD1. Germline V gives CDR1 LNHDA, CDR2 SQIVND (reference sequence). After removal of 5 bases from V and 4 bases from J, the junction contained 10 bases not matched to a gene. The CDR3 covers 16 residues. This CDR3 is CASSQFGTGVSYGYTF. The CDR3, as DNA: TGTGCCAGTAGTCAGTTCGGGACAGGGGTTTCCTATGGCTACACCTTC.

V is TRBV28 and J is TRBJ2-7, with 11 bases that match TRBD1. CDR3 size: 12 residues. Germline CDR1 and CDR2: MDHEN and SYDVKM. V was pared by 9 bases and J by 6 bases, with 4 bases of the junction left unmatched. CDR3 in DNA: TGTGCCAGGCGGACAGGGGGCCCCGAGCAGTACTTC. It yields the protein CARRTGGPEQYF.

About this clone: Its ends do not fully match the called genes, so a read error is possible. The chain has TRBV6-1 and TRBJ1-1; D gene ambiguous. CDR1 is MNHNS, CDR2 SASEGT, per germline. This CDR3 is 10 amino acids long. The CDR3 DNA sequence: TGTGCCGGCAGTGAACGGGGAGCTTTCTTT. Translated: CAGSERGAFF.

This chain uses TRBV27 with TRBJ2-7; D possibly corresponds to TRBD1 (6 bases). V was pared by 5 bases and J by 4 bases, with 18 bases between. CDR1 and CDR2 from the germline V gene are MNHEY and SMNVEV (reference sequence). This CDR3 contains 15 residues. CDR3 DNA: TGTGCCAGCAGTCCCCGGGACACCGCCTTTTACGAGCAGTACTTC. Translating gives CASSPRDTAFYEQYF.

The J gene is TRBJ2-5, the V gene TRBV18, with 14 nucleotides matching TRBD2. J was trimmed by 5 bases and V by 3 bases; bases with no gene match: 5. The CDR3 is 16 residues long. CDR1 and CDR2 from the germline V gene are KGHSH and LQKENI. This CDR3 reads CASSPGLAGGGETQYF. The DNA for the CDR3 is TGTGCCAGCTCACCTGGACTAGCGGGAGGAGGGGAGACCCAGTACTTC.

This chain joins TRBV18 and TRBJ2-3, with D tentatively TRBD1 (5 bases). This CDR3 is 15 amino acids long. Germline V gene lookup returns CDR1 KGHSH and CDR2 LQKENI. V was shortened by 3 bases and J by 4 bases, with 14 bases between the two germline ends. The CDR3 is CASSPKGAFSDTQYF. DNA for the CDR3: TGTGCCAGCTCACCCAAAGGGGCGTTTTCAGATACGCAGTATTTT.

CDR3 sequence: CASIGGNTGELFF. The DNA of the CDR3 is TGTGCCAGCATAGGGGGGAACACCGGGGAGCTGTTTTTT. The V and J genes are TRBV6-1 and TRBJ2-2; D possibly corresponds to TRBD1 (6 bases). With 7 bases removed from V and 1 base from J, the gap between germline ends came to 7 bases. Germline assignment: CDR1 MNHNS and CDR2 SASEGT. This CDR3 contains 13 residues.

The chain uses TRBV10-1 and TRBJ2-2, with 9 bases that match TRBD2. The CDR3 runs to 16 residues. From germline, CDR1 is WNHNN and CDR2 SYGVQD (reference sequence). The trim removed 3 bases at V and 6 bases at J, leaving 8 bases unmatched. CDR3 sequence reads: CASSDPGLAGPGELFF. Here the CDR3 DNA reads TGCGCCAGCAGTGATCCAGGCCTAGCGGGACCCGGGGAGCTGTTTTTT.

The rearrangement uses TRBV19 and TRBJ1-1; no clear D gene. CDR1 is LNHDA and CDR2 is SQIVND in the germline V gene (reference sequence). Deletions cut 5 bases from V and 3 bases from J, with 7 bases between. This CDR3 contains 12 residues. The CDR3 bases are TGTGCCAGTAGTTTCCAGGACACTGAAGCTTTCTTT. It is translated as CASSFQDTEAFF.

The CDR3 reads CASSLGGQTMTYTQYF. CDR3 DNA sequence: TGCGCCAGCAGCTTAGGAGGCCAAACCATGACATATACGCAGTATTTT. The rearrangement uses TRBV5-1 and TRBJ2-3; a possible D gene is TRBD2 (5 bases). The CDR3 sequence is 16 residues long. The germline gives CDR1 SGHRS, CDR2 YFSETQ. Trimming removed 2 bases at V and 7 bases at J, with 20 bases between.

This clone was seen more than once but under ten times. The gene calls are TRBV27 and TRBJ2-2, with TRBD1 matching over 7 bases. The CDR3 is 18 amino acids. Germline CDR1 is MNHEY and CDR2 is SMNVEV (reference sequence). The ends lost 1 base at V and 0 bases at J; junction bases unmatched: 8. The CDR3 DNA sequence: TGTGCCAGCAGTTTATATACGGGACAGACAGCGAACACCGGGGAGCTGTTTTTT. It codes for CASSLYTGQTANTGELFF.

The gene calls are TRBV5-1 and TRBJ1-1; 7 bases are a match to TRBD1. CDR3 length equals 14 residues. The V gene's germline CDR1 is SGHRS and CDR2 YFSETQ. V gave up 4 bases and J gave up 4 bases; unmatched junction bases: 7. The CDR3 here is CASSKTGTGTEAFF. The CDR3 DNA reads TGCGCCAGCAGCAAGACAGGGACGGGCACTGAAGCTTTCTTT.

On this clone: The identical CDR3 is also encoded by other nucleotide sequences in the sample. The chain couples TRBV6-6 to TRBJ1-4, with D unclear. Trimming took off 6 bases at V and 0 bases at J, with 14 bases between the two ends. Germline CDR1 MNHNY, CDR2 SVGAGI (reference sequence). CDR3 length: 16 residues. The CDR3 here is CASSLPGGATNEKLFF. In nucleotides, the CDR3 is TGTGCCAGCAGCCTCCCCGGCGGGGCAACTAATGAAAAACTGTTTTTT.

The CDR3 coding sequence is TGTGCCAGTAGTATCGCGGAAAACACTGAAGCTTTCTTT. Translation: CASSIAENTEAFF. The genes are TRBV19 and TRBJ1-1, with D unclear. Germline-derived CDR1 and CDR2 are LNHDA and SQIVND (reference sequence). The V end was cut by 3 bases, the J end by 2 bases, with 7 bases between. CDR3 length equals 13 residues. Together with reference TRBV19 and TRBJ1-1, the CDR3 gives the full variable domain: DGGITQSPKYLFRKEGQNVTLSCEQNLNHDAMYWYRQDPGQGLRLIYYSQIVNDFQKGDIAEGYSVSREKKESFPLTVTSAQKNPTAFYLCASSIAENTEAFFGQGTRLTVV.

The rearrangement uses TRBV5-1 and TRBJ1-5; D is unresolved. Looked up from germline, CDR1 is SGHRS and CDR2 is YFSETQ. The CDR3 extends over 16 amino acids. The ends were cut back, 4 bases at V and 0 bases at J, with 14 bases in the middle. DNA of the CDR3: TGCGCCAGCAGCCCAGGAAACAGTAATAGCAATCAGCCCCAGCATTTT. This translates into CASSPGNSNSNQPQHF.